This T cell receptor (beta chain) was captured in a study of T-cell reconstitution after alpha-beta-depleted transplantation in children. Study-level findings and limits: Among T cells one year after transplant, newly produced cells accounted for most counts and diversity. Where alpha-beta T cells came from about two months after transplant was reportedly several hundred expanded graft clones. The high TCRbeta diversity at day 60 in some patients came from surviving recipient T cells and thymic progenitors.

Unique molecular identifiers were incorporated when the TCRbeta library was constructed. TCRdb re-derived calls from the PCR reads in MiXCR, one entry per CDR3 protein. The repertoire holds about 540,000 distinct CDR3 sequences, with more than 20% as singletons. To note about this clonotype: The antigen is not known.

This sequence was found in a boy less than two years old with Wiskott-Aldrich syndrome, due to receive a stem cell transplant. Specimen: PBMCs, collected before TCRalphabeta/CD19-depleted stem cell transplant.

The CDR3 nucleotides are TGTGCCACCAGTCGGGGGGTAAACTATGGCTACACCTTC. Translating it yields CATSRGVNYGYTF. The chain joins TRBV24-1 to TRBJ1-2, with D perhaps matching TRBD1 (5 bases). The CDR3 runs to 13 residues. The V gene's germline CDR1 is KGHDR and CDR2 SFDVKD. Trimming took 6 bases from V and 2 from J, leaving 9 bases between them.